Reported below is one T cell receptor (beta chain). Its cognate antigen is unknown. The method was immunoSEQ multiplex PCR; TCRdb's version includes in-frame clones alone and lacks a portion of them. The sample lists 30,000 or so clones, under 75% occurring once. CDR3 size: 18 residues. Germline V CDR1 and CDR2: SGHRS, YFSETQ. The trim removed 2 bases at V and 7 bases at J, leaving 11 bases unmatched. This sample is part of a study of early stage breast cancer tumors. Overall study context: Each sample averaged approximately 9.6-fold read coverage. General observations from the study: Chain pairing and CD4, CD8 or FOXP3 expression were not captured.

The sample consisted of blood. This clonotype was sampled from a person in their fifties with breast cancer. This chain links TRBV5-1 with TRBJ2-1, with 14 bases fitting TRBD2. In nucleotides, the CDR3 is TGCGCCAGCAGCTTAGGACTAGCGGGAGGTCCTAAAGGGAATGAGCAGTTCTTC. This encodes CASSLGLAGGPKGNEQFF. The whole variable domain, remainder taken from reference TRBV5-1 and TRBJ2-1, is KAGVTQTPRYLIKTRGQQVTLSCSPISGHRSVSWYQQTPGQGLQFLFEYFSETQRNKGNFPGRFSGRQFSNSRSEMNVSTLELGDSALYLCASSLGLAGGPKGNEQFFGPGTRLTVL.